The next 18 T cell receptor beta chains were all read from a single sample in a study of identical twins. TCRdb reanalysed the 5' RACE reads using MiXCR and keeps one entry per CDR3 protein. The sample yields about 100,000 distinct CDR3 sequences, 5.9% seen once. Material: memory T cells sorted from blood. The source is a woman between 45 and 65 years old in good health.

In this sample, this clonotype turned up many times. The CDR3 DNA reads TGCAGTGCTAGAGATCCCTTCTCCTCTAGGAGCTCCTACAATGAGCAGTTCTTC. Its protein is CSARDPFSSRSSYNEQFF. V is TRBV20-1 and J is TRBJ2-1; D not certain. The germline V gene encodes CDR1 DFQATT and CDR2 SNEGSKA (reference sequence). The CDR3 sequence is 18 residues long. The V and J ends lost 0 bases and 0 bases respectively, with 18 bases between them.

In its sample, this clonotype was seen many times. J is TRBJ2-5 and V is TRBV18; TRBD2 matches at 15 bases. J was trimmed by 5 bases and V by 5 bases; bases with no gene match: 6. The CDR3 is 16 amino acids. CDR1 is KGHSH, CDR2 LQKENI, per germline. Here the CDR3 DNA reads TGTGCCAGCTCATCGGGACTAGCGGGAGGTCCCGAGACCCAGTACTTC. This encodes CASSSGLAGGPETQYF.

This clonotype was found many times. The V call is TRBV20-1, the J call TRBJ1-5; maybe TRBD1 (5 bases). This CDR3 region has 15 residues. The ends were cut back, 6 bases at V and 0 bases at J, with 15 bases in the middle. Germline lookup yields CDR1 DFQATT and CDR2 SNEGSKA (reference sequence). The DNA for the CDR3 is TGCAGTGCCCGCCCGGCAGGGCTTAGCAATCAGCCCCAGCATTTT. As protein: CSARPAGLSNQPQHF.

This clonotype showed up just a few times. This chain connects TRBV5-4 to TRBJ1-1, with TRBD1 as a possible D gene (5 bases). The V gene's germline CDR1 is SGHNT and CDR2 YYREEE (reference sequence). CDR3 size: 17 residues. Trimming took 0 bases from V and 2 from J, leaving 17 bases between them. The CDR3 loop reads CASSLDGSRGFNTEAFF. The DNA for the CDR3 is TGTGCCAGCAGCTTGGATGGTTCACGGGGCTTCAACACTGAAGCTTTCTTT.

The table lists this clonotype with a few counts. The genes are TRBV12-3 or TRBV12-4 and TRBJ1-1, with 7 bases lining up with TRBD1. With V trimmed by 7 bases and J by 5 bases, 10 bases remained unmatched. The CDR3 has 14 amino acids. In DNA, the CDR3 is TGTGCCAGCATTGCGACAGGGAAGGGGACTGAAGCTTTCTTT. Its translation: CASIATGKGTEAFF.

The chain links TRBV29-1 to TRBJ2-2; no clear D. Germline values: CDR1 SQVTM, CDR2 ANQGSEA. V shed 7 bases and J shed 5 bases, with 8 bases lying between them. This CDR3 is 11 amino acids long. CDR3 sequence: CSASLTGELFF. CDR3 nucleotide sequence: TGCAGCGCCTCCTTGACCGGGGAGCTGTTTTTT.

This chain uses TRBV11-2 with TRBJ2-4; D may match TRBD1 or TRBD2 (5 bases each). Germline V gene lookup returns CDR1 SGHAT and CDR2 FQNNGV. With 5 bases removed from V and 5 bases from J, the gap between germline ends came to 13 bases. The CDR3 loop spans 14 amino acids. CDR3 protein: CASSGGGYQNIQYF. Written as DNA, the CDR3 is TGTGCCAGCAGCGGGGGTGGGTACCAAAACATTCAGTACTTC.

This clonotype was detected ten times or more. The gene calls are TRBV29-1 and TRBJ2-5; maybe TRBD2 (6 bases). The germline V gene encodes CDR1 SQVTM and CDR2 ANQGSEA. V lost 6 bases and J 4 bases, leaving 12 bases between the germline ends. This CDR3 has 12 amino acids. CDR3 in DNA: TGCAGCGTCGTCGGGGGAGTAGAGACCCAGTACTTC. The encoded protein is CSVVGGVETQYF. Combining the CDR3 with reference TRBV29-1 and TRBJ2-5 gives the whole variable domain SAVISQKPSRDICQRGTSLTIQCQVDSQVTMMFWYRQQPGQSLTLIATANQGSEATYESGFVIDKFPISRPNLTFSTLTVSNMSPEDSSIYLCSVVGGVETQYFGPGTRLLVL.

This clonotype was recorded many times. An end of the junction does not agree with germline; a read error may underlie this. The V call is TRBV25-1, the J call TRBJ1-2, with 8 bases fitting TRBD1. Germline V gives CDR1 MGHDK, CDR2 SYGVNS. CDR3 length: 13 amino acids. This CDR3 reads CASGDRPTVETRF. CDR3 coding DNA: TGTGCCAGCGGGGACAGGCCCACAGTGGAGACTCGCTTC.

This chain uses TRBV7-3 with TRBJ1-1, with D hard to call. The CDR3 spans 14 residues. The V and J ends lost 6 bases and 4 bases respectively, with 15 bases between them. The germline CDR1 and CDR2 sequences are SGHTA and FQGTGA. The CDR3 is CASSRTGGSTEAFF. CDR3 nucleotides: TGTGCCAGCAGTCGGACCGGAGGTAGCACTGAAGCTTTCTTT.

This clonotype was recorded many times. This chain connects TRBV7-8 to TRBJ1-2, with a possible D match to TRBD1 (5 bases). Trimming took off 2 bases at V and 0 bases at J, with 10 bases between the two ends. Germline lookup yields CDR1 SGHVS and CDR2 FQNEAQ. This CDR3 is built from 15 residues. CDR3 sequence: CASSLFGAANYGYTF. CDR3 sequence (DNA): TGTGCCAGCAGCTTATTTGGGGCAGCTAACTATGGCTACACCTTC.

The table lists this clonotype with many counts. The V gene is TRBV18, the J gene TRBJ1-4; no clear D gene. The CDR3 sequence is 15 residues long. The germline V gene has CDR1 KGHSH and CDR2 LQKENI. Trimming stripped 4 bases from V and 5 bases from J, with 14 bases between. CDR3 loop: CASSRLAARNEKLFF. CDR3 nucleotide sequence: TGTGCCAGCTCACGACTAGCGGCAAGGAATGAAAAACTGTTTTTT.

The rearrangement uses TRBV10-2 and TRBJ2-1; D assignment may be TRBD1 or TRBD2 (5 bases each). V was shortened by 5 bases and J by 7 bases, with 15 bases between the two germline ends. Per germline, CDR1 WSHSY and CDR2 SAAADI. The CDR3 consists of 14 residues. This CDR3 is CASSRDGGMNEQFF. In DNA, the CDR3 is TGCGCCAGCAGTAGGGATGGGGGTATGAATGAGCAGTTCTTC.

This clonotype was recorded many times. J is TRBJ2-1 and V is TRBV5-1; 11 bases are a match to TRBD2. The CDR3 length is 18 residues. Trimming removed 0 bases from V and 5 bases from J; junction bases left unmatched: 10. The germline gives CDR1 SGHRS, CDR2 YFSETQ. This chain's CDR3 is CASSLVIAGGSAHNEQFF. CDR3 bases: TGCGCCAGCAGCTTGGTAATAGCGGGAGGGTCGGCCCACAATGAGCAGTTCTTC.

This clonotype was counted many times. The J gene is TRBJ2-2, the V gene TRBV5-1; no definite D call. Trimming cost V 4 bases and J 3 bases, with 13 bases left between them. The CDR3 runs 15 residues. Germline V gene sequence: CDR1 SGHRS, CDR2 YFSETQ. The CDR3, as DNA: TGCGCCAGCAGCCTCCCGGGCCCTGACACCGGGGAGCTGTTTTTT. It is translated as CASSLPGPDTGELFF.

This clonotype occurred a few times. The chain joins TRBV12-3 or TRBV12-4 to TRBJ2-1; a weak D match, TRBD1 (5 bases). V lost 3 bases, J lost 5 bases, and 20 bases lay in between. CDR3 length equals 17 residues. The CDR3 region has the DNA TGTGCCAGCAGTTTTCGGCCAGGGCCAATGCGAAACAATGAGCAGTTCTTC. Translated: CASSFRPGPMRNNEQFF.

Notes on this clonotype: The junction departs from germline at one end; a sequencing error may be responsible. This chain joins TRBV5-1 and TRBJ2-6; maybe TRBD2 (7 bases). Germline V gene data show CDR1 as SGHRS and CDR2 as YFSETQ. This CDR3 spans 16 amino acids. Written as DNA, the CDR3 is TGCGCCAGCAGCCAAGGGGGGGGCGCGGGGGCCAACGTCCTGACCTTC. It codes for CASSQGGGAGANVLTF.

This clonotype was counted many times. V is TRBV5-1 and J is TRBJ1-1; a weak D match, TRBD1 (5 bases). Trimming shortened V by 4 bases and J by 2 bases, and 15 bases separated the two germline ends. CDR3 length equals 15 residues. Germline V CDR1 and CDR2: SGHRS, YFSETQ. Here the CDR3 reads CASSRGATANTEAFF. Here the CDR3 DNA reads TGCGCCAGCAGCCGCGGGGCAACTGCCAACACTGAAGCTTTCTTT.